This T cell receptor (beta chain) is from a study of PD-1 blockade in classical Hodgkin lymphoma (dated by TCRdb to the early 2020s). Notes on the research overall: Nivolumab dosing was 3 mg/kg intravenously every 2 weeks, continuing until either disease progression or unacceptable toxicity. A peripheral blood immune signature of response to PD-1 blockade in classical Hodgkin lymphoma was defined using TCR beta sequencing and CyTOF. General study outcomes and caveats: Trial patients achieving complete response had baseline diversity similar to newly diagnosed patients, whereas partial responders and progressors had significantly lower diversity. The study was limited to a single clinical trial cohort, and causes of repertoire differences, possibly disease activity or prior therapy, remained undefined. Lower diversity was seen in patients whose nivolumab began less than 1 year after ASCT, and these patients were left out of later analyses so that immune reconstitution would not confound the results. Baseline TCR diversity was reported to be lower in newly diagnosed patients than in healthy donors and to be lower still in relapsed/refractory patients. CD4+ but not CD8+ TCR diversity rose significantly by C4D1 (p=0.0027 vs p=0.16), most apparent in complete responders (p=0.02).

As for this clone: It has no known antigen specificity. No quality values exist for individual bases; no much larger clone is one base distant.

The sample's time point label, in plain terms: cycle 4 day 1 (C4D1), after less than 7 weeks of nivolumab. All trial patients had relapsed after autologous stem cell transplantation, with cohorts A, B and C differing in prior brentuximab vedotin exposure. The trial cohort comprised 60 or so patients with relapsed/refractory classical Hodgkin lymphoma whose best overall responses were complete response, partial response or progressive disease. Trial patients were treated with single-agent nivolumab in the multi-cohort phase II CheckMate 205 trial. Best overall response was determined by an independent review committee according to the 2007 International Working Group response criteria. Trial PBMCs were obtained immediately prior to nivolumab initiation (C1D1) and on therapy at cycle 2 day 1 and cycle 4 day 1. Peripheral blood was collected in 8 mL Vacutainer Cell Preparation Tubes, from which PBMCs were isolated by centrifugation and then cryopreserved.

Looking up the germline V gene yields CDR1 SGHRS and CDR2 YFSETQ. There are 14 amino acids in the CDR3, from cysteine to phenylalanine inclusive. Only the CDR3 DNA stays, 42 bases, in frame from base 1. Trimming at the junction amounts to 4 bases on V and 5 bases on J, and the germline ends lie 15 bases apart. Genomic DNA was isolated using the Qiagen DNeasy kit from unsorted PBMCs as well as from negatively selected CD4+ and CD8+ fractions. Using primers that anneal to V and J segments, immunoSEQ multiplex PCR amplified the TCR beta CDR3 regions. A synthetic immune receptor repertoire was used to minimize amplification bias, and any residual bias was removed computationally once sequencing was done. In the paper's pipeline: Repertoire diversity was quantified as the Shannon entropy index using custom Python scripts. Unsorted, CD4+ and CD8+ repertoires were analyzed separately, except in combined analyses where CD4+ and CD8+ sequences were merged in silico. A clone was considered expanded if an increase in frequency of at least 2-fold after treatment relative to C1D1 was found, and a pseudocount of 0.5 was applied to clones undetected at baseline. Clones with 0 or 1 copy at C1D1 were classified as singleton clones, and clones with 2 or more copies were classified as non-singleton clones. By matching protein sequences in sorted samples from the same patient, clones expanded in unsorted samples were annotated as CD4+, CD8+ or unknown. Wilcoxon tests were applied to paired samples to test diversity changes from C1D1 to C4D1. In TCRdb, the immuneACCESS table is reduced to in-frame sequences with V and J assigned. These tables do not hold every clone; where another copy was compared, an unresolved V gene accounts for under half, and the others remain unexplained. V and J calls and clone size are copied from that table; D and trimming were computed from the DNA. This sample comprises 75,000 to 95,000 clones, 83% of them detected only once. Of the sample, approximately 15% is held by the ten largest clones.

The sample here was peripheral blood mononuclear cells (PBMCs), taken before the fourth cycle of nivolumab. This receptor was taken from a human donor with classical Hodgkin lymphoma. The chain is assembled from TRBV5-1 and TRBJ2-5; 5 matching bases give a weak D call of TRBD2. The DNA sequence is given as TGCGCCAGCAGCCCGGGGTGGGAGAGGGAGACCCAGTACTTC. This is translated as CASSPGWERETQYF.